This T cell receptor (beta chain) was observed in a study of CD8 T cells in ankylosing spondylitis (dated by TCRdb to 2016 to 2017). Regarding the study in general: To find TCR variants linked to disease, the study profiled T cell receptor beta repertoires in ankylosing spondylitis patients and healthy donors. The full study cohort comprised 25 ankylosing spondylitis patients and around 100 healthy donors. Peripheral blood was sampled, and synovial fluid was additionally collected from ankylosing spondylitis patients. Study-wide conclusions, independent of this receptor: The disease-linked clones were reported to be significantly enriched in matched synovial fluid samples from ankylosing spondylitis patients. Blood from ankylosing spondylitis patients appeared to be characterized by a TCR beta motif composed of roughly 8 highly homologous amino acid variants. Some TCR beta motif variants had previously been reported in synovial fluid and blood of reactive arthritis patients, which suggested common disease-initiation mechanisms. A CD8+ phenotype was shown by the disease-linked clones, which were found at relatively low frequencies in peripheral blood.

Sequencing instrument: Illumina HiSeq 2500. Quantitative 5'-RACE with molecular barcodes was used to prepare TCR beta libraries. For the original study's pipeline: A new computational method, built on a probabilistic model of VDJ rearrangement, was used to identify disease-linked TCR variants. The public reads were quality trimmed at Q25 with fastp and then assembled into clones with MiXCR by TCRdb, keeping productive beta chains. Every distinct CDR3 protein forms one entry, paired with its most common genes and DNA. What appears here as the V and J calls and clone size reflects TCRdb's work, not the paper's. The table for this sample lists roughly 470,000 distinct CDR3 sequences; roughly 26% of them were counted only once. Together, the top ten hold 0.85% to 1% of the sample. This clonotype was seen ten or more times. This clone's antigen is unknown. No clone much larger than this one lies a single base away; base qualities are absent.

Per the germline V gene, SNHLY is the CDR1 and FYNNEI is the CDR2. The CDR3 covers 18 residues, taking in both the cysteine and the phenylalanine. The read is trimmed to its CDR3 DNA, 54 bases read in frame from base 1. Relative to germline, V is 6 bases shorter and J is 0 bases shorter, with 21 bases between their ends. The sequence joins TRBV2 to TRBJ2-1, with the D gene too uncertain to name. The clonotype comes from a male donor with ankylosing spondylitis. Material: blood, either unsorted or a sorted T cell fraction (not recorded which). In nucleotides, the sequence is TGTGCCAGCAGACGAGTAGGTGACCACCTTAGCTCCTACAATGAGCAGTTCTTC. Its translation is CASRRVGDHLSSYNEQFF.